This TCR beta chain was captured by sequencing in a study of blood T cell repertoires in COVID-19. About the research overall: There were acute and convalescent COVID-19 samples, and they came from the United States, Italy and Spain. T cells, B-cell-depleted T cells, or PBMCs supplied cDNA or gDNA.

Here immunoSEQ multiplex PCR was the method, and the copy in TCRdb shows in-frame clones only, minus some. The table lists under 250,000 clones, around 85% of them singletons, with about 6.3% in the top ten. CDR1 and CDR2 (germline): MGHRA, YSYEKL. The CDR3 is made up of 16 amino acids. Losses at the gene ends were 0 bases for V and 4 bases for J; bases not matched to a gene: 6. The chain joins TRBV4-1 to TRBJ1-1, with 9 bases fitting TRBD1. The sequence was obtained from a woman in her fifties or sixties with active or convalescent COVID-19. Sequenced: peripheral blood. The CDR3 DNA follows: TGCGCCAGCAGCCAAGATAGCGGGACAGGGAGCACTGAAGCTTTCTTT. It is translated as CASSQDSGTGSTEAFF.